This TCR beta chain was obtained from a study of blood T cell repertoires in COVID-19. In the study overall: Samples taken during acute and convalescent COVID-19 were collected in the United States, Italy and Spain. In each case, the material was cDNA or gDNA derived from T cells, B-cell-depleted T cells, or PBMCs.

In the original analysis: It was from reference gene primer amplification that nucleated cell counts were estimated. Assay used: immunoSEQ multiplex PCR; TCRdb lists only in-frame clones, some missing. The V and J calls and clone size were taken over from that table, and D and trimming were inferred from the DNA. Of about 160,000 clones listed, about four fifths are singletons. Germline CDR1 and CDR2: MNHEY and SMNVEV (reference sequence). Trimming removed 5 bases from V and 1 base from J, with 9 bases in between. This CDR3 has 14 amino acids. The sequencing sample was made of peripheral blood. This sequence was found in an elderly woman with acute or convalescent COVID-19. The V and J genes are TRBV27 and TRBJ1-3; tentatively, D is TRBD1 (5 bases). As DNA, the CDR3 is TGTGCCAGCAGTGCCGGGGGGTCTGGAAACACCATATATTTT. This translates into CASSAGGSGNTIYF.